This T cell receptor beta chain derives from a study of blood T cells in healthy people across ages. It was with a sample-barcoded 5' primer and a J-beta primer mix that a second PCR of about 7 to 12 cycles was run. Each sample yielded at least 3 million CDR3-containing paired-end reads. TCRdb re-analysed the 5' RACE reads in MiXCR, keeping a single row per CDR3 protein. The repertoire holds hundreds of thousands of distinct CDR3 sequences, with about 40% as singletons. Looked up from germline, CDR1 is SGHTA and CDR2 is FQGNSA. The CDR3 consists of 15 residues. The junction had 7 bases not matched to a gene; V was cut back by 5 bases and J by 10 bases. Extraction yielded at least 5 micrograms of total RNA per sample.

V gene TRBV7-2 combines with J gene TRBJ2-1; 14 nucleotides align to TRBD2. This sequence originates from a woman aged 55-70 years in good health. Sequencing used blood. Here the CDR3 DNA reads TGTGCCAGCAGCCCCGGGACTAGCGGGGGTCGGGAGCAGTTCTTC. As protein: CASSPGTSGGREQFF.